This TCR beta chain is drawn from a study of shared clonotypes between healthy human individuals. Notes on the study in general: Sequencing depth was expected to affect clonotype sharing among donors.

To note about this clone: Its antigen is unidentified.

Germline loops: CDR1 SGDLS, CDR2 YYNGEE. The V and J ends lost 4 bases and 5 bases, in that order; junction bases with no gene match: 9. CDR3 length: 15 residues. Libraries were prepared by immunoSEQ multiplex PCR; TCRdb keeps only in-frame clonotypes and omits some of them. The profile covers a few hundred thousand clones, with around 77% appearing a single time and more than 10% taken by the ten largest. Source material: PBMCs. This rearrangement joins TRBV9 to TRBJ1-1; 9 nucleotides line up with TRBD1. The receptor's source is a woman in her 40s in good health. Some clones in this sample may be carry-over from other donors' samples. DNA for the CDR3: TGTGCCAGCAGCCGTCCCGGGACAGGGCGAACTGAAGCTTTCTTT. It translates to CASSRPGTGRTEAFF.